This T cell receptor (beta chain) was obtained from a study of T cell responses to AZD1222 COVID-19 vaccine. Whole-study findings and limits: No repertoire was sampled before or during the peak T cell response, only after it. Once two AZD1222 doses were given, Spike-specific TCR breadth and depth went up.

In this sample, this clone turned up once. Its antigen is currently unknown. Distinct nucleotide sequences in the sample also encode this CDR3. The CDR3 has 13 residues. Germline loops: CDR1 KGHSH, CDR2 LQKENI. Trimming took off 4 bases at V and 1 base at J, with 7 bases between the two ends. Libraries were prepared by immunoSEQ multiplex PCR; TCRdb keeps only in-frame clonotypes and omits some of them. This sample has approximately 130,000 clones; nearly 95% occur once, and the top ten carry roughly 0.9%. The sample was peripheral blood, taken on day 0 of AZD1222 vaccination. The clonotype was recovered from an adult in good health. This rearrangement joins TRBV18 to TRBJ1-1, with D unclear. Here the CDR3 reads CASSRTENTEAFF. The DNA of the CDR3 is TGTGCCAGCTCACGGACGGAGAACACTGAAGCTTTCTTT.